This TCR beta chain was sequenced for a study of breast tumors, draining lymph nodes, adjacent tissues. Notes on the study in general: Tumor repertoires ranked between lymph nodes and nontumor tissue in diversity, with V and J gene preferences. Data only fit, rather than demonstrated, lymph node origin of most tumor T cells.

The lymph nodes were axillary draining lymph nodes from breast cancer patients. This clonotype came up many times. Its specificity is not known. Germline CDR1 is SGHNT and CDR2 is YYREEE (reference sequence). The CDR3 totals 14 residues. Trimming pared 3 bases from V and 4 bases from J, leaving 11 bases between. TCRdb recomputed calls from the multiplex PCR reads with MiXCR, one row per CDR3 protein. The repertoire holds around 250,000 distinct CDR3 sequences, with under 40% as singletons. The clonotype originates from a female donor with breast cancer. Some clones in this sample may be carry-over from other donors' samples. Material: axillary lymph node tissue. This rearrangement joins TRBV5-4 to TRBJ2-1, with D possibly matching TRBD1 (6 bases). CDR3 nucleotides: TGTGCCAGCAGCTGGGGACAACCTTACAATGAGCAGTTCTTC. Residues: CASSWGQPYNEQFF.